The 32 T cell receptor beta chains in this list originate from one sample, sequenced in a study of spatial heterogeneity in lung cancer. Indicated time point: sample taken at primary tumor resection. Unsorted tumor, nontumor lung tissue or cryopreserved PBMC supplied the whole RNA. MiXCR, applied by TCRdb to the 5' RACE reads, yields one record per CDR3 protein. The table records some 11,000 distinct CDR3 sequences, 8.5% to 10% of them present only once. Sequencing used PBMCs, obtained at surgery. These TCRs come from a male donor with early-stage non-small cell lung cancer.

This clonotype was detected many times. The chain has TRBV29-1 and TRBJ2-7, with D possibly matching TRBD2 (6 bases). V gave up 4 bases and J gave up 4 bases, with 14 bases separating them. Per germline, CDR1 SQVTM and CDR2 ANQGSEA. The CDR3 loop spans 13 amino acids. In nucleotides, the CDR3 is TGCAGCGTTGGCGGGCTAGCGAGTTACGAGCAGTACTTC. This encodes CSVGGLASYEQYF.

This clonotype was observed at least ten times. This chain uses TRBV28 with TRBJ2-3, with 16 bases aligning to TRBD2. This CDR3 region has 15 residues. The germline gives CDR1 MDHEN, CDR2 SYDVKM. Trimming cost V 6 bases and J 8 bases; bases outside gene matches: 5. The CDR3 region is CASSSGTSGGGTQYF. DNA for the CDR3: TGTGCCAGCAGCTCCGGGACTAGCGGGGGGGGTACGCAGTATTTT.

The chain combines TRBV23-1 with TRBJ1-5, with 8 positions matching TRBD1. TRBV23-1 has ORF status, its function being uncertain. This CDR3 has 15 amino acids. V trimming: 7 bases; J trimming: 1 base; junction bases outside the gene matches: 6. The CDR3 sequence is CASIPDRASNQPQHF. The CDR3 DNA reads as TGCGCCAGCATCCCGGACAGGGCGAGCAATCAGCCCCAGCATTTT.

At least ten counts were recorded for this clonotype. This chain links TRBV7-9 with TRBJ2-7, with D perhaps matching TRBD1 (6 bases). Germline V gene data show CDR1 as SEHNR and CDR2 as FQNEAQ (reference sequence). The CDR3 sequence is 12 residues long. The V end was cut by 5 bases, the J end by 5 bases, with 10 bases between. For the CDR3, the DNA is TGTGCCAGCAGCACAGGGAAGAACGAGCAGTACTTC. It is translated as CASSTGKNEQYF.

This clonotype appeared many times. The chain is built from TRBV9 and TRBJ2-1; 8 nucleotides line up with TRBD1. V shed 4 bases and J 3 bases; nucleotides not matched to a gene: 9. This CDR3 spans 16 amino acids. Germline V gene data show CDR1 as SGDLS and CDR2 as YYNGEE. This CDR3 reads CASSPQTGALYNEQFF. CDR3 DNA sequence: TGTGCCAGCAGCCCTCAGACAGGGGCGCTCTACAATGAGCAGTTCTTC.

The CDR3 region has the DNA TGCGCCAGCAGATTCCTGACAGAAAGAAGCTCCTACGAGCAGTACTTC. Amino acid sequence: CASRFLTERSSYEQYF. This chain uses TRBV23-1 with TRBJ2-7; tentatively, D is TRBD1 (5 bases). TRBV23-1 is classed as an ORF, of uncertain function. V lost 6 bases and J lost 0, with 18 bases in between. The CDR3 spans 16 residues.

By share, this clonotype counts as medium-sized. The chain has TRBV20-1 and TRBJ1-1; 8 nucleotides line up with TRBD1. Per germline, CDR1 DFQATT and CDR2 SNEGSKA (reference sequence). The trim removed 3 bases at V and 1 base at J, leaving 10 bases unmatched. The CDR3 is 16 amino acids. The CDR3 region has the DNA TGCAGTGCTAGGAAGGGAGGAACAGGGGGGAACACTGAAGCTTTCTTT. Protein sequence: CSARKGGTGGNTEAFF.

By share, this clonotype ranks as medium-sized. The rearrangement joins TRBV20-1 to TRBJ1-4, with 12 bases identical to TRBD1. The CDR3 loop spans 14 amino acids. CDR1 and CDR2 from the germline V gene are DFQATT and SNEGSKA (reference sequence). Trimming removed 6 bases from V and 8 bases from J; junction bases left unmatched: 7. CDR3 coding DNA: TGCAGTGCGCGGGACAGGGGGCTTAGGGAAAAACTGTTTTTT. This sequence encodes CSARDRGLREKLFF.

This clonotype was recorded many times. The chain couples TRBV20-1 to TRBJ2-3, with 7 bases lining up with TRBD1. The V segment lost 6 bases and the J segment 1 base; nucleotides outside the gene matches: 10. Germline V gene data show CDR1 as DFQATT and CDR2 as SNEGSKA (reference sequence). The CDR3 covers 15 residues. CDR3 amino acids: CSASRQGSGTDTQYF. DNA for the CDR3: TGCAGTGCCTCCCGACAGGGATCGGGCACAGATACGCAGTATTTT.

The sample holds many counts of this clonotype. The chain links TRBV7-2 to TRBJ2-1; tentatively, D is TRBD1 (5 bases). Germline CDR1 and CDR2: SGHTA and FQGNSA. V was cut by 4 bases and J by 0 bases, with 10 bases left in between. This CDR3 spans 15 amino acids. In DNA, the CDR3 is TGTGCCAGCAGCTCCGACAGCAGCTCCTACAATGAGCAGTTCTTC. Translation gives CASSSDSSSYNEQFF.

The sample holds many counts of this clonotype. V gene TRBV11-3 combines with J gene TRBJ2-5; the D gene is possibly TRBD2 (6 bases). This CDR3 contains 14 residues. Between the trimmed V and J ends, which lost 4 bases and 4 bases, there was a span of 13 bases. The germline CDR1 and CDR2 sequences are SGHNT and YENEEA. CDR3: CASSSGQGGETQYF. DNA for the CDR3: TGTGCCAGCAGCTCCGGTCAGGGAGGAGAGACCCAGTACTTC.

This chain links TRBV7-8 with TRBJ2-5, with 14 positions matching TRBD2. CDR3 length: 19 amino acids. V gave up 1 base and J gave up 5 bases; unmatched junction bases: 12. Germline lookup yields CDR1 SGHVS and CDR2 FQNEAQ. The CDR3 spells CASSLDMTSGGAQEETQYF. The CDR3 DNA reads TGTGCCAGCAGCTTAGATATGACTAGCGGGGGGGCCCAGGAGGAGACCCAGTACTTC.

By frequency in the sample, this clonotype is medium-sized. This chain joins TRBV7-2 and TRBJ2-2; TRBD2 aligns across 11 bases. The CDR3 contains 19 residues. Germline CDR1 and CDR2: SGHTA and FQGNSA. Unmatched junction bases numbered 12, after V lost 2 bases and J lost 4 bases. DNA of the CDR3: TGTGCCAGCAGCTTACTCGGGCTAGCGGGGGGTGGCGGCACCGGGGAGCTGTTTTTT. This encodes CASSLLGLAGGGGTGELFF.

This clonotype came up many times. The chain has TRBV20-1 and TRBJ2-3; 8 nucleotides match TRBD1. V lost 3 bases to trimming and J lost 5 bases; unmatched junction nucleotides: 7. Germline V gene lookup returns CDR1 DFQATT and CDR2 SNEGSKA (reference sequence). CDR3 length equals 14 residues. The CDR3 loop is CSASPDRAIDTQYF. The CDR3 nucleotides read TGCAGTGCTAGCCCGGACAGGGCGATAGATACGCAGTATTTT.

By proportion, this clonotype is medium-sized. The chain is built from TRBV28 and TRBJ2-4; TRBD2 might be the D (6 bases). Trimming cost V 2 bases and J 0 bases, with 8 bases left between them. Germline CDR1 and CDR2: MDHEN and SYDVKM. There are 15 residues in the CDR3. CDR3 in amino acids: CASSLAGSAKNIQYF. CDR3 DNA sequence: TGTGCCAGCAGTTTAGCGGGGTCAGCCAAAAACATTCAGTACTTC. Variable domain in full (rest from reference TRBV28 and TRBJ2-4): DVKVTQSSRYLVKRTGEKVFLECVQDMDHENMFWYRQDPGLGLRLIYFSYDVKMKEKGDIPEGYSVSREKKERFSLILESASTNQTSMYLCASSLAGSAKNIQYFGAGTRLSVL.

This clonotype was recorded many times. The chain is built from TRBV11-2 and TRBJ1-5; D is uncertain. The CDR3 is 15 residues long. Germline CDR1 reads SGHAT; CDR2 reads FQNNGV. Between the trimmed V and J ends, which lost 1 base and 2 bases, there was a span of 9 bases. The CDR3 loop is CASSLGSSGNQPQHF. The CDR3 DNA follows: TGTGCCAGCAGCTTAGGATCTTCAGGCAATCAGCCCCAGCATTTT.

This clonotype occurred many times. The J gene is TRBJ2-7, the V gene TRBV10-3; 9 bases are shared with TRBD2. Germline V CDR1 and CDR2: ENHRY, SYGVKD. V shed 5 bases, J shed 7 bases, and the junction held 3 bases outside the gene matches. CDR3 size: 12 residues. CDR3 nucleotide sequence: TGTGCCATCAGTAGCGGGGGGCGGGAGCAGTACTTC. Translated, it gives CAISSGGREQYF.

This clonotype was seen many times. V usage is TRBV27 and J usage is TRBJ2-5; perhaps TRBD2 as D (5 bases). The germline CDR1 and CDR2 sequences are MNHEY and SMNVEV (reference sequence). The CDR3 has 14 amino acids. Trimming removed 6 bases from V and 4 bases from J, with 15 bases in between. CDR3 residues: CASRRRTLGETQYF. The CDR3 coding sequence is TGTGCCAGCAGACGCAGGACTTTGGGAGAGACCCAGTACTTC.

This clonotype has a count of ten or more. This chain connects TRBV6-5 to TRBJ2-7, with D unresolved. CDR3 length equals 14 residues. The V end lost 0 bases, the J end lost 0 bases, and 6 bases lay between the germline ends. Germline V gene sequence: CDR1 MNHEY, CDR2 SVGAGI. In nucleotides, the CDR3 is TGTGCCAGCAGTTACTCGTCCGGCTCCTACGAGCAGTACTTC. It encodes CASSYSSGSYEQYF.

This clonotype qualifies as medium-sized. This sequence joins TRBV7-2 and TRBJ1-2; no reliable D call. The germline V gene encodes CDR1 SGHTA and CDR2 FQGNSA. V dropped 6 bases and J dropped 2 bases, with 13 bases sitting between them. The CDR3 has 14 amino acids. The CDR3 DNA reads as TGTGCCAGCAGACCTGGAACCACAAACTATGGCTACACCTTC. Protein product: CASRPGTTNYGYTF.

This clonotype was observed many times. This sequence joins TRBV11-2 and TRBJ1-2; 9 nucleotides align to TRBD1. Germline V gene sequence: CDR1 SGHAT, CDR2 FQNNGV. Unmatched junction bases numbered 21, after V lost 3 bases and J lost 7 bases. CDR3 length: 19 amino acids. The CDR3 here is CASSFQLFTGTGQARGYTF. The CDR3 DNA follows: TGTGCCAGCAGCTTCCAGTTGTTCACCGGGACAGGGCAGGCGCGTGGCTACACCTTC.

This clonotype was observed many times. In nucleotides, the CDR3 is TGTGCCAGCAGTTACGATGCGAACACTGAAGCTTTCTTT. As protein: CASSYDANTEAFF. The genes are TRBV6-5 and TRBJ1-1, with unresolved D. The CDR3 runs 13 residues. Germline loops: CDR1 MNHEY, CDR2 SVGAGI. Trimming pared 2 bases from V and 1 base from J, leaving 5 bases between.

CDR3 residues: CASSLRRERLGQFF. CDR3 in DNA: TGTGCCAGCAGTCTACGCCGCGAGCGGTTAGGGCAGTTCTTC. The chain combines TRBV12-3 or TRBV12-4 with TRBJ2-1; D is perhaps TRBD2 (5 bases). V lost 5 bases to trimming and J lost 12 bases, with 20 bases between them. The CDR3 extends over 14 amino acids.

The sample holds many counts of this clonotype. The chain combines TRBV7-2 with TRBJ2-7; 9 nucleotides agree with TRBD1. V shed 0 bases and J 5 bases; nucleotides not matched to a gene: 5. This CDR3 has 15 residues. Germline lookup yields CDR1 SGHTA and CDR2 FQGNSA. CDR3 sequence reads: CASSLAGQGLHEQYF. CDR3 bases: TGTGCCAGCAGCTTAGCGGGACAGGGTTTGCACGAGCAGTACTTC.

This clonotype was recorded many times. The genes are TRBV7-8 and TRBJ2-5; D perhaps matches TRBD1 (5 bases). Trimming took 1 base from V and 4 from J, leaving 13 bases between them. CDR3 length: 15 residues. Germline loops: CDR1 SGHVS, CDR2 FQNEAQ. This CDR3 is CASSLEGFSGETQYF. CDR3 DNA: TGTGCCAGCAGCTTAGAGGGGTTTTCGGGAGAGACCCAGTACTTC.

There are many counts of this clonotype. The rearrangement uses TRBV7-6 and TRBJ2-7; D is possibly TRBD2 (6 bases). Germline assignment: CDR1 SGHVS and CDR2 FNYEAQ. The ends were cut back, 3 bases at V and 3 bases at J, with 12 bases in the middle. The CDR3 length is 14 residues. The CDR3 loop is CASSLMMGGYEQYF. DNA for the CDR3: TGTGCCAGCAGCTTGATGATGGGGGGCTACGAGCAGTACTTC.

There are many counts of this clonotype. The chain has TRBV12-5 and TRBJ2-2; D is undetermined. The germline CDR1 and CDR2 sequences are LGHNT and FRNRAP. The CDR3 is 14 residues long. V lost 7 bases to trimming and J lost 1 base, with 10 bases between them. This chain's CDR3 is CASAPHGNTGELFF. In nucleotides, the CDR3 is TGTGCTAGTGCCCCCCATGGGAACACCGGGGAGCTGTTTTTT.

This clonotype qualifies as medium-sized. This sequence joins TRBV27 and TRBJ2-7; D is perhaps TRBD2 (6 bases). V was pared by 3 bases and J by 2 bases, with 11 bases between. CDR1 and CDR2 from the germline V gene are MNHEY and SMNVEV (reference sequence). CDR3 size: 14 residues. CDR3 in DNA: TGTGCCAGCAGTTTCCGGGGGTTCCCCTACGAGCAGTACTTC. It codes for CASSFRGFPYEQYF.

This clonotype was counted at least ten times. The J gene is TRBJ1-4, the V gene TRBV5-8; 7 bases are a match to TRBD1. Germline CDR1 is SGHTS and CDR2 is YDEGEE. This CDR3 region has 15 residues. With 0 bases clipped from V and 7 bases from J, the junction kept 6 bases outside the gene matches. CDR3 bases: TGTGCCAGCAGCTTGGTCGACAGGGTGATTGAAAAACTGTTTTTT. It specifies CASSLVDRVIEKLFF.

This clonotype appeared many times. V and J are TRBV2 and TRBJ2-4, with 9 nucleotides matching TRBD1. There are 14 residues in the CDR3. With 5 bases clipped from V and 5 bases from J, the junction kept 4 bases outside the gene matches. From germline, CDR1 is SNHLY and CDR2 FYNNEI. The CDR3 region is CASSIRTGENIQYF. CDR3 sequence (DNA): TGTGCCAGCAGTATACGGACAGGGGAAAACATTCAGTACTTC.

The chain employs TRBV29-1 and TRBJ1-1; the D is unclear. The CDR3 is made up of 11 amino acids. Germline V lookup: CDR1 SQVTM, CDR2 ANQGSEA. V lost 6 bases and J 6 bases, leaving 11 bases between the germline ends. The DNA of the CDR3 is TGCAGCGTCCTACACGTGGCTGAAGCTTTCTTT. Amino acid sequence: CSVLHVAEAFF.

At least ten counts were recorded for this clonotype. The V and J genes are TRBV7-2 and TRBJ2-3; D unresolved. In germline, CDR1 is SGHTA, CDR2 FQGNSA. The CDR3 has 14 residues. The V end lost 6 bases, the J end lost 2 bases, and 12 bases lay between the germline ends. Written as DNA, the CDR3 is TGTGCCAGCAGACCAACTCAGAACACAGATACGCAGTATTTT. Translation gives CASRPTQNTDTQYF.